This TCR beta chain was captured by sequencing in a study of blood T cells in healthy people across ages. Overall study results and limits: More naive CD4+ cells and higher diversity marked long-lived donors relative to aged donors.

Per germline, CDR1 SGHRS and CDR2 YFSETQ. Trimming removed 1 base from V and 5 bases from J; junction bases left unmatched: 5. There are 16 residues in the CDR3. Primed by a sample-barcoded 5' primer and a J-beta primer mix, a second PCR proceeded for 7 to 11 cycles. One entry per CDR3 protein, called by TCRdb with MiXCR from the 5' RACE reads. The sample records 2 million or so distinct CDR3 sequences, about 50% being singletons. A note on this clonotype: Its matching antigen is unknown.

In terms of origin and age, donors were healthy Caucasian individuals from Russia aged 6 to 90. The specimen was blood. V and J are TRBV5-1 and TRBJ2-5; 13 bases line up with TRBD2. The sequence was obtained from a woman in her 40s in good health. CDR3 bases: TGCGCCAGCAGCTTGACCGGGACTAGCGGGGCGGAGACCCAGTACTTC. Its translation is CASSLTGTSGAETQYF.